Shown below are 30 T cell receptor beta chains from a single sample sequenced in a study of CD8+ T cells in alopecia areata. Extracted RNA was reverse transcribed into cDNA, the sequencing template. This table comes from immunoSEQ multiplex PCR, and its TCRdb copy is limited to in-frame clones, with some not included. Of some 170,000 clones in the sample, 63% were seen once. The sample here was CD4+ T cells sorted from blood, taken at week 0. Every receptor here comes from a human donor with alopecia areata.

The gene calls are TRBV7-2 and TRBJ1-5, with 9 bases lining up with TRBD1. This CDR3 contains 18 residues. Germline V gene data show CDR1 as SGHTA and CDR2 as FQGNSA. V was pared by 0 bases and J by 1 base, with 7 bases of the junction left unmatched. DNA of the CDR3: TGTGCCAGCAGCTTAGCGGTTACAGGGGGCAGGAGCAATCAGCCCCAGCATTTT. This gives the protein CASSLAVTGGRSNQPQHF.

This clone has just a few counts. The chain couples TRBV5-1 to TRBJ2-2, with D maybe TRBD1 (6 bases). Between the trimmed V and J ends, which lost 5 bases and 7 bases, there was a span of 15 bases. The germline gives CDR1 SGHRS, CDR2 YFSETQ. This CDR3 comprises 14 residues. CDR3 sequence: CASSYRDEGGELFF. CDR3 bases: TGCGCCAGCAGTTACAGGGATGAGGGCGGGGAGCTGTTTTTT.

This chain connects TRBV7-2 to TRBJ2-5; D gene uncertain. With 1 base removed from V and 5 bases from J, the gap between germline ends came to 8 bases. CDR3 size: 13 residues. Germline V gene lookup returns CDR1 SGHTA and CDR2 FQGNSA. Here the CDR3 DNA reads TGTGCCAGCAGCTTAGTCCATGGGGAGACCCAGTACTTC. Protein sequence: CASSLVHGETQYF.

The J gene is TRBJ2-7, the V gene TRBV29-1; D ambiguous. The CDR3 loop spans 13 amino acids. V lost 3 bases and J lost 3, with 12 bases in between. Germline loops: CDR1 SQVTM, CDR2 ANQGSEA. The CDR3 DNA sequence: TGCAGCGTTGATATAGGCAACGGCTACGAGCAGTACTTC. This sequence encodes CSVDIGNGYEQYF.

The chain employs TRBV25-1 and TRBJ1-1; the D is unclear. Per germline, CDR1 MGHDK and CDR2 SYGVNS. V gave up 4 bases and J gave up 0 bases, with 6 bases separating them. The CDR3 sequence is 13 residues long. The CDR3 DNA is TGTGCCAGCAGTGTTAAGGTGAACACTGAAGCTTTCTTT. Translated, it gives CASSVKVNTEAFF.

The CDR3 loop reads CASGGGTGHGYTF. The CDR3 DNA reads TGCGCCAGCGGAGGGGGGACAGGGCATGGCTACACCTTC. This chain joins TRBV4-3 and TRBJ1-2; 9 nucleotides agree with TRBD1. Germline CDR1 LGHNA, CDR2 YSLEER. V shed 8 bases and J 6 bases; nucleotides not matched to a gene: 7. The CDR3 totals 13 residues.

V usage is TRBV4-2 and J usage is TRBJ1-1; 8 positions agree with TRBD1. This CDR3 contains 16 residues. The J segment lost 7 bases and the V segment lost 6 bases, leaving 16 bases of the junction unmatched. The germline V gene encodes CDR1 LGHNA and CDR2 YNFKEQ. CDR3 nucleotides: TGTGCCAGCAGGCACGGGGACAGGCCCCCTGTGGGTGAAGCTTTCTTT. It encodes CASRHGDRPPVGEAFF.

The chain recombines TRBV11-2 with TRBJ2-3; D perhaps matches TRBD1 (6 bases). V was trimmed by 3 bases and J by 3 bases, leaving 10 bases between them. Germline CDR1 reads SGHAT; CDR2 reads FQNNGV. The CDR3 loop spans 14 amino acids. The CDR3 coding sequence is TGTGCCAGCAGCTTCCTACAGGGTACAGATACGCAGTATTTT. Translation gives CASSFLQGTDTQYF.

This clone was recorded a few times. V usage is TRBV15 and J usage is TRBJ1-3, with D possibly TRBD1 on 6 matching bases. The germline V and J ends were trimmed by 3 bases and 4 bases, with 13 bases remaining between them. The CDR3 loop spans 15 amino acids. Germline V CDR1 and CDR2: LNHNV, YYDKDF (reference sequence). CDR3 sequence reads: CATSRAGTYGNTIYF. The CDR3 DNA is TGTGCCACCAGCAGGGCCGGGACATACGGAAACACCATATATTTT.

This clone has a single count. V is TRBV7-9 and J is TRBJ2-5; unclear D gene. Germline lookup yields CDR1 SEHNR and CDR2 FQNEAQ (reference sequence). This CDR3 spans 12 amino acids. V shed 5 bases and J shed 4 bases, with 8 bases lying between them. The CDR3 sequence is CASSLYRETQYF. The CDR3 coding sequence is TGTGCCAGCAGCCTATACCGAGAGACCCAGTACTTC.

V and J are TRBV11-2 and TRBJ2-4; D possibly corresponds to TRBD1 (6 bases). Per the germline V gene, CDR1 is SGHAT and CDR2 is FQNNGV. The CDR3 is 13 amino acids. V lost 11 bases to trimming and J lost 0 bases, with 11 bases between them. CDR3 region: CAAGALAKNIQYF. The CDR3 DNA reads TGTGCCGCAGGGGCTCTAGCCAAAAACATTCAGTACTTC.

This rearrangement joins TRBV7-9 to TRBJ1-1; 9 nucleotides match TRBD1. From germline, CDR1 is SEHNR and CDR2 FQNEAQ (reference sequence). Unmatched junction bases numbered 9, after V lost 5 bases and J lost 5 bases. The CDR3 extends over 15 amino acids. The CDR3: CASSGWDRAVTEAFF. The CDR3 nucleotides read TGTGCCAGCAGCGGTTGGGACAGGGCTGTTACTGAAGCTTTCTTT.

The gene calls are TRBV29-1 and TRBJ2-7; the match to TRBD1 covers 11 bases. Germline CDR1 SQVTM, CDR2 ANQGSEA. The CDR3 loop spans 15 amino acids. V trimming: 5 bases; J trimming: 2 bases; junction bases outside the gene matches: 8. The CDR3 loop is CSVKHGGQGAYEQYF. The CDR3 DNA is TGCAGCGTTAAACATGGGGGACAGGGGGCCTACGAGCAGTACTTC.

The chain employs TRBV5-1 and TRBJ1-2, with unresolved D. CDR3 length: 14 residues. The V gene lost 0 bases and the J gene lost 3 bases, with 9 bases spanning the gap. CDR1 is SGHRS and CDR2 is YFSETQ in the germline V gene. The CDR3, as DNA: TGCGCCAGCAGCTTGGAGGGCCGGTACTATGGCTACACCTTC. Translation gives CASSLEGRYYGYTF.

V and J are TRBV7-2 and TRBJ1-4; 11 bases agree with TRBD1. Trimming removed 7 bases from V and 0 bases from J; junction bases left unmatched: 7. CDR1 and CDR2 from the germline V gene are SGHTA and FQGNSA. The CDR3 has 17 residues. In DNA, the CDR3 is TGTGCCAGCAAACGACAGGGACAGGGGGCAACTAATGAAAAACTGTTTTTT. Its translation: CASKRQGQGATNEKLFF.

The chain has TRBV27 and TRBJ2-5; 8 bases are a match to TRBD2. V lost 6 bases and J lost 5; bases outside the gene matches: 8. This CDR3 contains 14 residues. CDR1 and CDR2 from the germline V gene are MNHEY and SMNVEV (reference sequence). DNA for the CDR3: TGTGCCAGCAGCCCGGTAGCGGGGTGGGAGACCCAGTACTTC. Translating gives CASSPVAGWETQYF.

This chain uses TRBV5-1 with TRBJ2-5; D is unresolved. This CDR3 has 14 residues. Trimming removed 4 bases at V and 0 bases at J, with 10 bases between. Germline V gene sequence: CDR1 SGHRS, CDR2 YFSETQ. CDR3 sequence (DNA): TGCGCCAGCAGCCCGACTGGGTACCAAGAGACCCAGTACTTC. It translates to CASSPTGYQETQYF.

The V and J genes are TRBV10-3 and TRBJ1-6; a weak D match, TRBD1 (6 bases). The CDR3 length is 14 residues. Per the germline V gene, CDR1 is ENHRY and CDR2 is SYGVKD. With 8 bases removed from V and 9 bases from J, the gap between germline ends came to 17 bases. In DNA, the CDR3 is TGTGCCATCGCCCCGGGGGGCAAGGGTTCACCCCTCCACTTT. Its protein is CAIAPGGKGSPLHF.

This clone was seen only a few times. The V call is TRBV29-1, the J call TRBJ2-3; weak D call: TRBD2 (6 bases). Germline V CDR1 and CDR2: SQVTM, ANQGSEA. Trimming took off 7 bases at V and 6 bases at J, with 17 bases between the two ends. The CDR3 totals 13 residues. The CDR3: CSAPGGARDTQYF. The CDR3 DNA follows: TGCAGCGCCCCTGGCGGGGCTAGGGATACGCAGTATTTT.

The CDR3 nucleotides read TGTGCCAGTCCGGACAGGGGTCCCATAGTCGGCTATGGCTACACCTTC. This gives the protein CASPDRGPIVGYGYTF. V usage is TRBV2 and J usage is TRBJ1-2; 9 bases map to TRBD1. V lost 9 bases to trimming and J lost 4 bases; unmatched junction nucleotides: 15. This CDR3 is 16 amino acids long. Germline V lookup: CDR1 SNHLY, CDR2 FYNNEI.

The rearrangement uses TRBV30 and TRBJ1-1; 7 bases agree with TRBD1. V was pared by 1 base and J by 9 bases, with 2 bases of the junction left unmatched. The CDR3 runs to 11 residues. Germline V gene data show CDR1 as GTSNPN and CDR2 as SVGIG (reference sequence). As DNA, the CDR3 is TGTGCCTGGAGTGAGGACAGGCAAGCTTTCTTT. Translated, it gives CAWSEDRQAFF.

This sequence joins TRBV7-2 and TRBJ1-2, with 8 positions matching TRBD1. The CDR3 totals 14 residues. Trimming removed 6 bases from V and 5 bases from J; junction bases left unmatched: 8. Looked up from germline, CDR1 is SGHTA and CDR2 is FQGNSA. CDR3 sequence (DNA): TGTGCCAGCAGATTCAGACAGGGGCTATATGGCTACACCTTC. Protein: CASRFRQGLYGYTF.

The V gene is TRBV5-1, the J gene TRBJ2-7; D possibly corresponds to TRBD1 (6 bases). Germline assignment: CDR1 SGHRS and CDR2 YFSETQ. With 4 bases removed from V and 5 bases from J, the gap between germline ends came to 16 bases. The CDR3 contains 14 residues. CDR3 protein: CASSQRQERDEQYF. In DNA, the CDR3 is TGCGCCAGCAGCCAAAGACAGGAGCGCGACGAGCAGTACTTC.

The chain links TRBV30 to TRBJ1-2; the D is unclear. CDR1 GTSNPN and CDR2 SVGIG come from the germline V gene (reference sequence). This CDR3 contains 12 residues. Trimming removed 2 bases at V and 8 bases at J, with 12 bases between. The CDR3 spells CAWSPQGRGYTF. In DNA form, the CDR3 reads TGTGCCTGGAGTCCCCAAGGGCGCGGCTACACCTTC.

The gene calls are TRBV5-1 and TRBJ2-3, with 8 bases lining up with TRBD1. Trimming removed 4 bases from V and 6 bases from J; junction bases left unmatched: 10. Germline V gene lookup returns CDR1 SGHRS and CDR2 YFSETQ. The CDR3 has 15 amino acids. The CDR3 sequence is CASSKGQAELDTQYF. CDR3 coding DNA: TGCGCCAGCAGCAAGGGACAGGCCGAGCTGGATACGCAGTATTTT.

This chain uses TRBV14 with TRBJ2-2; perhaps TRBD2 as D (5 bases). The germline V and J ends were trimmed by 1 base and 5 bases, with 8 bases remaining between them. The CDR3 is made up of 14 amino acids. Germline V gene sequence: CDR1 SGHDN, CDR2 FVKESK. For the CDR3, the DNA is TGTGCCAGCAGCCAAGTTTCGGGGACCGGGGAGCTGTTTTTT. This sequence encodes CASSQVSGTGELFF.

The rearrangement links TRBV6-6 to TRBJ1-4; unclear D gene. Germline V gives CDR1 MNHNY, CDR2 SVGAGI (reference sequence). This CDR3 has 13 residues. The V end was cut by 2 bases, the J end by 6 bases, with 7 bases between. Here the CDR3 DNA reads TGTGCCAGCAGTTACGGGTCTGATGAAAAACTGTTTTTT. This sequence encodes CASSYGSDEKLFF.

This chain connects TRBV9 to TRBJ2-2; D is perhaps TRBD2 (5 bases). CDR3 size: 15 residues. Germline values: CDR1 SGDLS, CDR2 YYNGEE. V was trimmed by 0 bases and J by 4 bases, leaving 10 bases between them. The CDR3 nucleotides are TGTGCCAGCAGCGTAGGAGGGTCTGGCACCGGGGAGCTGTTTTTT. It codes for CASSVGGSGTGELFF.

The DNA for the CDR3 is TGCAGCGGCCGCACTAGCGGGGGGGCCGGGGAGCTGTTTTTT. It specifies CSGRTSGGAGELFF. This rearrangement joins TRBV29-1 to TRBJ2-2; 13 nucleotides agree with TRBD2. After removal of 7 bases from V and 6 bases from J, the junction contained 5 bases not matched to a gene. Germline V gene lookup returns CDR1 SQVTM and CDR2 ANQGSEA. This CDR3 contains 14 residues.

This clone has only a few counts. The V call is TRBV4-3, the J call TRBJ2-3; 7 bases are shared with TRBD2. CDR1 and CDR2 from the germline V gene are LGHNA and YSLEER. With 4 bases clipped from V and 3 bases from J, the junction kept 10 bases outside the gene matches. This CDR3 comprises 16 residues. CDR3 residues: CASSPATGRETDTQYF. The CDR3 bases are TGCGCCAGCAGCCCAGCAACGGGGCGGGAGACAGATACGCAGTATTTT.